Listed here are 17 T cell receptor beta chains from one sample, sequenced in a study of T-cell reconstitution after alpha-beta-depleted transplantation in children. TCRbeta library construction was performed incorporating unique molecular identifiers. Each CDR3 protein is one row after TCRdb ran MiXCR on the PCR reads. The sample contains fewer than 550,000 distinct CDR3 sequences, roughly 15% of which appear only once. Sequenced here: PBMCs, mostly from graft donor cells, sampled 360 days after TCRalphabeta/CD19-depleted stem cell transplant. The receptors shown here come from a boy under two years old who had a stem cell transplant for Wiskott-Aldrich syndrome, so the T cells may come from the graft donor.

This clonotype was found a few times. The J gene is TRBJ1-4, the V gene TRBV29-1, with D possibly matching TRBD1 (5 bases). V lost 4 bases and J lost 5, with 11 bases in between. Germline CDR1 SQVTM, CDR2 ANQGSEA. The CDR3 has 13 amino acids. The CDR3 loop is CSVAGRANEKLFF. The CDR3 DNA reads TGCAGCGTTGCAGGCAGGGCGAATGAAAAACTGTTTTTT. The whole variable domain, filled in from reference TRBV29-1 and TRBJ1-4, reads SAVISQKPSRDICQRGTSLTIQCQVDSQVTMMFWYRQQPGQSLTLIATANQGSEATYESGFVIDKFPISRPNLTFSTLTVSNMSPEDSSIYLCSVAGRANEKLFFGSGTQLSVL.

This clonotype was seen more than once but under ten times. This chain links TRBV7-2 with TRBJ2-2; possibly TRBD2 for D (5 bases). The CDR3 totals 15 residues. CDR1 is SGHTA, CDR2 FQGNSA, per germline. V lost 2 bases to trimming and J lost 7 bases, with 14 bases between them. The CDR3 here is CASSLFLRAGGELFF. For the CDR3, the DNA is TGTGCCAGCAGCTTATTTCTCCGGGCGGGCGGGGAGCTGTTTTTT.

Regarding this clonotype: Germline and junction disagree at one end, which may indicate a read error. The chain links TRBV7-9 to TRBJ2-1; D might be TRBD1 or TRBD2, each matching 5 bases. Germline loops: CDR1 SEHNR, CDR2 FQNEAQ (reference sequence). The CDR3 totals 17 residues. The CDR3 reads CASSSRQIKDSYNVQFF. CDR3 coding DNA: TGTGCCAGCAGCTCTAGACAGATTAAGGACTCATACAATGTGCAGTTCTTC.

The V gene is TRBV4-3, the J gene TRBJ2-7; D perhaps matches TRBD2 (5 bases). The germline V gene encodes CDR1 LGHNA and CDR2 YSLEER. This CDR3 is 16 amino acids long. Trimming took off 4 bases at V and 2 bases at J, with 18 bases between the two ends. CDR3 sequence: CASSLELVGPTYEQYF. The CDR3 bases are TGCGCCAGCAGCCTTGAACTAGTGGGCCCAACCTACGAGCAGTACTTC.

This clonotype has a count of ten or more. The chain links TRBV6-5 to TRBJ2-1; D gene uncertain. CDR1 and CDR2 (germline): MNHEY, SVGAGI. This CDR3 has 14 amino acids. V shed 6 bases and J shed 3 bases, with 12 bases lying between them. CDR3 bases: TGTGCCAGCAGCCAAAGTTGGAACTACAATGAGCAGTTCTTC. This gives the protein CASSQSWNYNEQFF.

In its sample, this clonotype was seen a few times. In DNA, the CDR3 is TGCAGTGCTAGAGTGAGCGGGAGGACCGGGGAGCTGTTTTTT. Translation: CSARVSGRTGELFF. V is TRBV20-1 and J is TRBJ2-2, with TRBD2 matching over 9 bases. J gave up 5 bases and V 1 base, and 2 bases lay outside the gene matches. Germline V gene data show CDR1 as DFQATT and CDR2 as SNEGSKA (reference sequence). CDR3 length: 14 residues.

V is TRBV27 and J is TRBJ2-3, with D tentatively TRBD2 (6 bases). The length of the CDR3 is 15 residues. Per germline, CDR1 MNHEY and CDR2 SMNVEV (reference sequence). V was trimmed by 6 bases and J by 3 bases, leaving 16 bases between them. The CDR3 DNA reads as TGTGCCAGCAGGTTACCAGGAGGGCCAACAGATACGCAGTATTTT. This sequence encodes CASRLPGGPTDTQYF.

This clonotype was counted many times. V usage is TRBV12-3 or TRBV12-4 and J usage is TRBJ2-1; the match to TRBD1 covers 10 bases. There are 13 residues in the CDR3. V lost 8 bases to trimming and J lost 4 bases; unmatched junction nucleotides: 2. The CDR3 reads CASGDRGYNEQFF. The CDR3 bases are TGTGCCAGCGGGGACAGGGGTTACAATGAGCAGTTCTTC.

The genes are TRBV10-1 and TRBJ1-6, with TRBD1 identical over 7 bases. With V trimmed by 7 bases and J by 4 bases, 4 bases remained unmatched. Germline values: CDR1 WNHNN, CDR2 SYGVQD (reference sequence). The CDR3 runs to 14 residues. Here the CDR3 reads CASTKTGYNSPLHF. CDR3 bases: TGCGCCAGCACCAAGACAGGGTATAATTCACCCCTCCACTTT.

This clonotype was counted only a few times. J is TRBJ2-7 and V is TRBV7-8, with D perhaps given as TRBD1 or TRBD2 (5 bases each). The CDR3 is 12 amino acids. Germline values: CDR1 SGHVS, CDR2 FQNEAQ. V dropped 4 bases and J dropped 12 bases, with 16 bases sitting between them. The CDR3 loop reads CASSSDNPRAYF. CDR3 coding DNA: TGTGCCAGCAGCTCGGACAACCCGAGGGCGTACTTC. Together with reference TRBV7-8 and TRBJ2-7, the CDR3 gives the full variable domain: GAGVSQSPRYKVAKRGQDVALRCDPISGHVSLFWYQQALGQGPEFLTYFQNEAQLDKSGLPSDRFFAERPEGSVSTLKIQRTQQEDSAVYLCASSSDNPRAYFGPGTRLTVT.

V is TRBV4-3 and J is TRBJ2-7, with D maybe TRBD1 (5 bases). The CDR3 is 14 residues long. Trimming left V 0 bases short and J 2 bases short, with 8 bases between. Germline assignment: CDR1 LGHNA and CDR2 YSLEER. This CDR3 reads CASSQDRDTYEQYF. DNA of the CDR3: TGCGCCAGCAGCCAAGACAGGGATACCTACGAGCAGTACTTC.

The J gene is TRBJ2-5, the V gene TRBV7-9, with D perhaps TRBD2 (6 bases). Germline CDR1 SEHNR, CDR2 FQNEAQ (reference sequence). The CDR3 consists of 14 residues. Trimming removed 0 bases at V and 7 bases at J, with 12 bases between. In nucleotides, the CDR3 is TGTGCCAGCAGCTTAGCCGGGGGAGCAGGGACCCAGTACTTC. Translated, it gives CASSLAGGAGTQYF.

This chain connects TRBV7-9 to TRBJ2-1, with TRBD1 as a possible D gene (6 bases). V was trimmed by 5 bases and J by 7 bases, leaving 15 bases between them. Germline assignment: CDR1 SEHNR and CDR2 FQNEAQ (reference sequence). The CDR3 contains 14 residues. The CDR3 DNA follows: TGTGCCAGCAGCCGCGCACAGGGTGGGAATGAGCAGTTCTTC. It translates to CASSRAQGGNEQFF.

This clonotype was detected a few times. This sequence joins TRBV4-3 and TRBJ2-3, with D hard to call. With 4 bases removed from V and 4 bases from J, the gap between germline ends came to 18 bases. From germline, CDR1 is LGHNA and CDR2 YSLEER. This CDR3 has 16 residues. Here the CDR3 DNA reads TGCGCCAGCAGCCGTAGACCGGGTTATCCCCCAGATACGCAGTATTTT. It yields the protein CASSRRPGYPPDTQYF.

This clonotype has only a few counts. The chain has TRBV20-1 and TRBJ2-5, with TRBD2 matching over 8 bases. The CDR3 length is 13 residues. Losses at the gene ends were 3 bases for V and 4 bases for J; bases not matched to a gene: 4. Germline values: CDR1 DFQATT, CDR2 SNEGSKA (reference sequence). The CDR3 protein is CSASGGALETQYF. The CDR3 nucleotides are TGCAGTGCTAGCGGGGGGGCCTTAGAGACCCAGTACTTC.

The sample holds a few counts of this clonotype. CDR3 sequence reads: CASSYPPQGEAKNIQYF. The CDR3 DNA is TGTGCCAGCAGTTACCCCCCACAGGGAGAAGCCAAAAACATTCAGTACTTC. V is TRBV6-5 and J is TRBJ2-4, with D perhaps matching TRBD1 (6 bases). The germline V and J ends were trimmed by 2 bases and 0 bases, with 14 bases remaining between them. Germline CDR1 and CDR2: MNHEY and SVGAGI. CDR3 length: 17 amino acids.

The V gene is TRBV28, the J gene TRBJ1-1; no clear D. Germline CDR1 and CDR2: MDHEN and SYDVKM. V lost 6 bases and J 4 bases, leaving 6 bases between the germline ends. The CDR3 consists of 11 residues. The CDR3 bases are TGTGCCAGCAGACGAATCACTGAAGCTTTCTTT. This sequence encodes CASRRITEAFF.